These 32 T cell receptor beta chains originate from one sample sequenced in a study of T cells after yellow fever vaccination. TCRdb redid the calling of the 5' RACE reads with MiXCR, one entry per CDR3 protein. The sample holds under 600,000 distinct CDR3 sequences, around a fifth seen once. The specimen was PBMCs, collected approximately 20 days after the first yellow fever vaccination. These receptor sequences come from a man in his late teens or twenties who received the YFV17D yellow fever vaccine.

The chain joins TRBV29-1 to TRBJ2-5; D is ambiguous. Trimming removed 3 bases at V and 5 bases at J, with 10 bases between. Germline loops: CDR1 SQVTM, CDR2 ANQGSEA. This CDR3 has 12 residues. The CDR3, as DNA: TGCAGCGTTGAGTGGCTGGGGGAGACCCAGTACTTC. Translation gives CSVEWLGETQYF.

This clonotype was detected only a few times. The chain carries TRBV19 and TRBJ2-7; perhaps TRBD1 as D (5 bases). Germline assignment: CDR1 LNHDA and CDR2 SQIVND (reference sequence). The CDR3 is made up of 12 amino acids. V was trimmed by 5 bases and J by 6 bases, leaving 11 bases between them. The CDR3 spells CASSPGIAEQYF. The CDR3 region has the DNA TGTGCCAGTAGTCCAGGGATTGCCGAGCAGTACTTC.

The chain has TRBV5-5 and TRBJ1-1, with 7 bases fitting TRBD1. The CDR3 sequence is 13 residues long. Looked up from germline, CDR1 is SGHKS and CDR2 is YYEKEE (reference sequence). Losses at the gene ends were 2 bases for V and 7 bases for J; bases not matched to a gene: 5. The CDR3 nucleotides read TGTGCCAGCAGCTTACAGGGGCCGTTTGAAGCTTTCTTT. Protein product: CASSLQGPFEAFF.

The chain is built from TRBV6-5 and TRBJ1-4; weak D call: TRBD1 (5 bases). V was shortened by 3 bases and J by 0 bases, with 11 bases between the two germline ends. Germline lookup yields CDR1 MNHEY and CDR2 SVGAGI. This CDR3 is 16 amino acids long. CDR3 nucleotide sequence: TGTGCCAGCAGTTATGGGTCAGGGACAACTAATGAAAAACTGTTTTTT. It specifies CASSYGSGTTNEKLFF.

A few counts support this clonotype. The chain employs TRBV20-1 and TRBJ1-1; no definite D call. V shed 3 bases and J shed 0 bases, with 8 bases lying between them. Germline V gives CDR1 DFQATT, CDR2 SNEGSKA (reference sequence). The CDR3 has 13 residues. The CDR3 sequence is CSASQRLNTEAFF. CDR3 in DNA: TGCAGTGCTAGTCAGAGATTGAACACTGAAGCTTTCTTT.

This chain uses TRBV5-1 with TRBJ2-7; 7 bases map to TRBD1. The CDR3 loop spans 12 amino acids. Germline V gene lookup returns CDR1 SGHRS and CDR2 YFSETQ. After removal of 7 bases from V and 3 bases from J, the junction contained 4 bases not matched to a gene. In DNA, the CDR3 is TGCGCCAGCGGACCAGGGGGCTACGAGCAGTACTTC. Amino acid sequence: CASGPGGYEQYF.

The J gene is TRBJ2-1, the V gene TRBV30; D gene ambiguous. The CDR3 is made up of 19 amino acids. V gave up 0 bases and J gave up 2 bases, with 23 bases separating them. Germline assignment: CDR1 GTSNPN and CDR2 SVGIG (reference sequence). CDR3 bases: TGTGCCTGGAGTGTAATACAGTTGGGCCCCCCCAGAACCTACAATGAGCAGTTCTTC. Encoded protein: CAWSVIQLGPPRTYNEQFF.

This clonotype has just a few counts. The rearrangement uses TRBV11-2 and TRBJ2-2; 11 bases align to TRBD2. This CDR3 spans 18 amino acids. The germline CDR1 and CDR2 sequences are SGHAT and FQNNGV. J lost 5 bases, V lost 2 bases, and 10 bases had no gene match. CDR3 in DNA: TGTGCCAGCAGCTTACGTGTAGCGGGGGGGCCCCTTACCGGGGAGCTGTTTTTT. Encoded protein: CASSLRVAGGPLTGELFF.

A remark on this clonotype: One end of the junction does not line up with germline, which may come from a read error. The chain couples TRBV24-1 to TRBJ2-1; 8 nucleotides align to TRBD1. The CDR3 covers 16 residues. Germline CDR1 reads KGHDR; CDR2 reads SFDVKD. As DNA, the CDR3 is TGTGCCACCAGTGATCCAGGACAGGGCTCCCACAATGAGCAGTTCTTC. It codes for CATSDPGQGSHNEQFF.

J is TRBJ2-7 and V is TRBV11-3; 9 bases are shared with TRBD2. CDR3 length: 17 amino acids. Trimming at V came to 3 bases and at J to 0 bases, leaving 9 bases not matched to a gene. The V gene's germline CDR1 is SGHNT and CDR2 YENEEA. This chain's CDR3 is CASSFSLAGATSYEQYF. The CDR3, as DNA: TGTGCCAGCAGCTTCAGCTTAGCGGGGGCCACCTCCTACGAGCAGTACTTC.

This clonotype turned up a few times. The chain is built from TRBV7-2 and TRBJ2-2, with a tentative D call TRBD1 (5 bases). With 2 bases removed from V and 3 bases from J, the gap between germline ends came to 13 bases. Germline V CDR1 and CDR2: SGHTA, FQGNSA. The CDR3 loop spans 16 amino acids. For the CDR3, the DNA is TGTGCCAGCAGCTTAAGGGGTACTACCTACACCGGGGAGCTGTTTTTT. This sequence encodes CASSLRGTTYTGELFF. The variable domain in full, with the rest retrieved from reference TRBV7-2 and TRBJ2-2, is GAGVSQSPSNKVTEKGKDVELRCDPISGHTALYWYRQSLGQGLEFLIYFQGNSAPDKSGLPSDRFSAERTGGSVSTLTIQRTQQEDSAVYLCASSLRGTTYTGELFFGEGSRLTVL.

This chain uses TRBV6-2 or TRBV6-3 with TRBJ2-3; 7 bases align to TRBD2. V trimming: 6 bases; J trimming: 4 bases; junction bases outside the gene matches: 4. Germline V gene lookup returns CDR1 MNHEY and CDR2 SVGEGT. CDR3 size: 13 residues. CDR3 amino acids: CASRGGTSDTQYF. CDR3 DNA sequence: TGTGCCAGCAGGGGGGGGACGTCAGATACGCAGTATTTT.

The chain couples TRBV4-1 to TRBJ2-7; D is unresolved. The CDR3 extends over 16 amino acids. CDR1 and CDR2 (germline): MGHRA, YSYEKL. The ends were cut back, 2 bases at V and 1 base at J, with 15 bases in the middle. The CDR3 is CASSQRFVSPSYEQYF. CDR3 in DNA: TGCGCCAGCAGCCAACGGTTCGTTAGCCCGTCCTACGAGCAGTACTTC.

This clonotype was counted only a few times. This chain links TRBV12-3 or TRBV12-4 with TRBJ2-3; D unresolved. The CDR3 runs 12 residues. The V end lost 6 bases, the J end lost 6 bases, and 10 bases lay between the germline ends. The CDR3 spells CASSLSWDTQYF. The CDR3 DNA reads as TGTGCCAGCAGCCTCTCCTGGGATACGCAGTATTTT.

The chain joins TRBV5-1 to TRBJ2-5; 7 bases fit TRBD2. CDR1 is SGHRS and CDR2 is YFSETQ in the germline V gene. This CDR3 is 16 amino acids long. J gave up 4 bases and V 0 bases, and 9 bases lay outside the gene matches. CDR3 amino acids: CASSLVATSKTETQYF. CDR3 in DNA: TGCGCCAGCAGCTTGGTGGCGACTAGCAAAACAGAGACCCAGTACTTC.

This chain joins TRBV11-2 and TRBJ2-7; D is unresolved. The length of the CDR3 is 14 residues. Germline V gives CDR1 SGHAT, CDR2 FQNNGV. The V end was cut by 0 bases, the J end by 3 bases, with 9 bases between. CDR3 region: CASSLDPAVYEQYF. The CDR3 DNA reads as TGTGCCAGCAGCTTAGATCCCGCAGTCTACGAGCAGTACTTC. The whole variable domain, filled in from reference TRBV11-2 and TRBJ2-7, reads EAGVAQSPRYKIIEKRQSVAFWCNPISGHATLYWYQQILGQGPKLLIQFQNNGVVDDSQLPKDRFSAERLKGVDSTLKIQPAKLEDSAVYLCASSLDPAVYEQYFGPGTRLTVT.

This clonotype was observed a few times. J is TRBJ2-2 and V is TRBV2; D not resolved. The V gene's germline CDR1 is SNHLY and CDR2 FYNNEI. The CDR3 is 13 amino acids. V dropped 5 bases and J dropped 1 base, with 5 bases sitting between them. This CDR3 is CASSIRNTGELFF. DNA of the CDR3: TGTGCCAGCAGTATCCGGAACACCGGGGAGCTGTTTTTT.

A few counts support this clonotype. The junction does not match germline at one end; this may be a read error. V and J are TRBV19 and TRBJ2-1, with 11 nucleotides matching TRBD2. The germline V gene has CDR1 LNHDA and CDR2 SQIVND (reference sequence). The CDR3 is made up of 17 amino acids. DNA of the CDR3: TGTGCCAGTAGGATAGCGGGGGGGCCGATCACCTACAATGAGCAGTTCTTC. This codes for CASRIAGGPITYNEQFF.

The J gene is TRBJ1-4, the V gene TRBV7-2; 9 nucleotides agree with TRBD1. CDR3 length equals 13 residues. V gave up 9 bases and J gave up 10 bases; unmatched junction bases: 9. Germline values: CDR1 SGHTA, CDR2 FQGNSA. CDR3 sequence: CASRTGDIGKLFF. CDR3 in DNA: TGTGCCAGTCGGACAGGGGATATCGGAAAACTGTTTTTT.

In its sample, this clonotype was seen a few times. Here the CDR3 reads CASSDAGPISGNTIYF. CDR3 nucleotides: TGTGCCAGCAGTGACGCAGGACCGATCTCTGGAAACACCATATATTTT. V and J are TRBV2 and TRBJ1-3; D is undetermined. Germline CDR1 is SNHLY and CDR2 is FYNNEI. V lost 3 bases, J lost 0 bases, and 12 bases lay in between. The CDR3 is 16 residues long.

The chain recombines TRBV7-6 with TRBJ2-5; D uncertain. The CDR3 loop spans 14 amino acids. Trimming shortened V by 4 bases and J by 1 base, and 10 bases separated the two germline ends. Per the germline V gene, CDR1 is SGHVS and CDR2 is FNYEAQ. CDR3 region: CASSYGGPQETQYF. In DNA form, the CDR3 reads TGTGCCAGCAGCTACGGTGGGCCCCAAGAGACCCAGTACTTC.

The chain joins TRBV4-1 to TRBJ2-7; 8 bases agree with TRBD2. The CDR3 covers 16 residues. The trim removed 0 bases at V and 3 bases at J, leaving 7 bases unmatched. Per the germline V gene, CDR1 is MGHRA and CDR2 is YSYEKL. CDR3 region: CASSQERSGGNYEQYF. The CDR3 DNA reads as TGCGCCAGCAGCCAAGAAAGGAGCGGGGGTAACTACGAGCAGTACTTC.

This sequence joins TRBV5-8 and TRBJ1-1; tentative D call: TRBD1 (6 bases). Between the trimmed V and J ends, which lost 8 bases and 6 bases, there was a span of 17 bases. Germline assignment: CDR1 SGHTS and CDR2 YDEGEE. This CDR3 comprises 13 residues. CDR3 sequence (DNA): TGTGCCAGGGGCCCTTGGCCAGGGGCTGAAGCTTTCTTT. As protein: CARGPWPGAEAFF.

This clonotype was seen more than once but under ten times. V gene TRBV7-9 combines with J gene TRBJ2-2; 10 nucleotides align to TRBD2. Germline lookup yields CDR1 SEHNR and CDR2 FQNEAQ (reference sequence). The CDR3 is 17 amino acids. With 2 bases clipped from V and 5 bases from J, the junction kept 8 bases outside the gene matches. The CDR3 nucleotides read TGTGCCAGCAGCTTACGCGATGCTAGCGGGAGTACCGGGGAGCTGTTTTTT. It is translated as CASSLRDASGSTGELFF.

The chain couples TRBV5-1 to TRBJ1-6, with D hard to call. Trimming left V 0 bases short and J 7 bases short, with 11 bases between. Germline CDR1 and CDR2: SGHRS and YFSETQ. The CDR3 sequence is 15 residues long. CDR3 bases: TGCGCCAGCAGCTTGGATACGGGCAGAAATTCACCCCTCCACTTT. Translating gives CASSLDTGRNSPLHF.

This clonotype occurred a few times. V gene TRBV20-1 combines with J gene TRBJ1-2, with D possibly being TRBD1 (6 bases). CDR1 DFQATT and CDR2 SNEGSKA come from the germline V gene (reference sequence). The CDR3 covers 13 residues. The germline V and J ends were trimmed by 2 bases and 2 bases, with 9 bases remaining between them. Written as DNA, the CDR3 is TGCAGTGCTAGACACAGGGAGAACTATGGCTACACCTTC. This codes for CSARHRENYGYTF.

The J gene is TRBJ2-1, the V gene TRBV5-1; 13 bases match TRBD2. CDR1 and CDR2 (germline): SGHRS, YFSETQ. CDR3 size: 15 residues. V shed 4 bases, J shed 8 bases, and the junction held 6 bases outside the gene matches. CDR3 amino acids: CASSPGTSGMDEQFF. The CDR3 coding sequence is TGCGCCAGCAGCCCCGGGACTAGCGGGATGGATGAGCAGTTCTTC. Filled out from reference TRBV5-1 and TRBJ2-1, the complete variable domain reads KAGVTQTPRYLIKTRGQQVTLSCSPISGHRSVSWYQQTPGQGLQFLFEYFSETQRNKGNFPGRFSGRQFSNSRSEMNVSTLELGDSALYLCASSPGTSGMDEQFFGPGTRLTVL.

The CDR3 protein is CASRQTGFETQYF. Written as DNA, the CDR3 is TGCGCCAGCAGACAGACAGGGTTCGAGACCCAGTACTTC. The chain uses TRBV4-1 and TRBJ2-5, with 7 bases matching TRBD1. Per the germline V gene, CDR1 is MGHRA and CDR2 is YSYEKL. V gave up 6 bases and J gave up 5 bases; unmatched junction bases: 6. The CDR3 loop spans 13 amino acids.

This chain links TRBV2 with TRBJ1-5; weak D call: TRBD1 (6 bases). Trimming cost V 6 bases and J 5 bases, with 14 bases left between them. The CDR3 is 14 amino acids. Germline V gives CDR1 SNHLY, CDR2 FYNNEI. The CDR3 bases are TGTGCCAGCAGACACGACAGGACGGATCAGCCCCAGCATTTT. It codes for CASRHDRTDQPQHF. Drawing the rest from reference TRBV2 and TRBJ1-5, the complete variable domain is EPEVTQTPSHQVTQMGQEVILRCVPISNHLYFYWYRQILGQKVEFLVSFYNNEISEKSEIFDDQFSVERPDGSNFTLKIRSTKLEDSAMYFCASRHDRTDQPQHFGDGTRLSIL.

This clonotype showed up just a few times. The genes are TRBV18 and TRBJ2-1; TRBD1 matches 7 bases. The length of the CDR3 is 16 residues. V dropped 2 bases and J dropped 0; count of bases not matched to a gene: 4. Germline V CDR1 and CDR2: KGHSH, LQKENI. The CDR3, as DNA: TGTGCCAGCTCACCAGGACAGGCAAGCTCCTACAATGAGCAGTTCTTC. It encodes CASSPGQASSYNEQFF.

This clonotype has a handful of counts. The V call is TRBV12-3 or TRBV12-4, the J call TRBJ2-1; D may match TRBD1 or TRBD2 (5 bases each). The CDR3 covers 14 residues. Trimming removed 0 bases at V and 5 bases at J, with 8 bases between. CDR3 sequence: CASSLAGTHNEQFF. The DNA of the CDR3 is TGTGCCAGCAGTTTAGCGGGGACCCACAATGAGCAGTTCTTC.

The chain carries TRBV7-8 and TRBJ2-1; TRBD1 aligns across 9 bases. CDR1 and CDR2 from the germline V gene are SGHVS and FQNEAQ. This CDR3 is 15 amino acids long. Trimming took 3 bases from V and 7 from J; bases not matched to a gene: 7. CDR3 nucleotide sequence: TGTGCCAGCAGCTTCGGGGACAGGGAAGGGAATGAGCAGTTCTTC. It specifies CASSFGDREGNEQFF.